This T cell receptor beta chain was obtained from a study of blood T cell repertoires in COVID-19. The wider study: Samples of COVID-19 (acute and convalescent) were obtained from the United States, Italy and Spain. PBMCs, B-cell-depleted T cells, or T cells provided the cDNA or gDNA that made up the material.

Original methodology: Nucleated cell number was recorded as an estimate derived from reference gene primer amplification. Some clones are missing from TCRdb's copy, which holds only in-frame ones; the method was immunoSEQ multiplex PCR. For V, J and clone size, that table is used; D and trimming come from the DNA. Among thousands of clones, roughly 80% were seen once, and the ten largest hold around a sixth. The germline V gene has CDR1 MNHEY and CDR2 SVGEGT. The CDR3 is 12 residues long. V lost 2 bases to trimming and J lost 5 bases, with 7 bases between them. The source of this sequence is a human donor with active COVID-19. The donor label of this sample is uncertain. This chain joins TRBV6-2 or TRBV6-3 and TRBJ2-7; TRBD2 might be the D (6 bases). The sequencing input was peripheral blood. The CDR3 sequence is CASSYGGNEQYF. CDR3 DNA sequence: TGTGCCAGCAGTTACGGAGGGAACGAGCAGTACTTC.